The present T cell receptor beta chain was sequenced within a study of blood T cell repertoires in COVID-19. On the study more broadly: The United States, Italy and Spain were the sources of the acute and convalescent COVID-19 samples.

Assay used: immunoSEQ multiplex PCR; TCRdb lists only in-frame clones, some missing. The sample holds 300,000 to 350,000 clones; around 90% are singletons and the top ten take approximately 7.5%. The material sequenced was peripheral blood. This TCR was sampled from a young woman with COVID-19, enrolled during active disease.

CDR3 sequence (DNA): TGCGCCAGCAGCCCCTTTGAGGGAGGGATTAACAATGAGCAGTTCTTC. Protein product: CASSPFEGGINNEQFF. This rearrangement joins TRBV4-1 to TRBJ2-1; 7 nucleotides match TRBD2. CDR1 is MGHRA, CDR2 YSYEKL, per germline. The CDR3 contains 16 residues. V shed 4 bases, J shed 5 bases, and the junction held 11 bases outside the gene matches.